The 9 T cell receptor beta chains in this list originate from one sample, sequenced in a study of T cells in localized non-small cell lung cancer. Data came from immunoSEQ multiplex PCR; TCRdb stores just in-frame clones and leaves some out. Here the sample spans more than 30,000 clones, 80% to 90% being singletons. The sequences come from peripheral blood, collected before any cancer treatment. These receptors were obtained from a male donor at least 60 years old with stage III lung adenocarcinoma.

The genes are TRBV5-1 and TRBJ1-6; possible D gene TRBD1, 5 bases. Between the trimmed V and J ends, which lost 0 bases and 8 bases, there was a span of 12 bases. Germline lookup yields CDR1 SGHRS and CDR2 YFSETQ. This CDR3 has 15 residues. CDR3 nucleotide sequence: TGCGCCAGCAGCTTGGCTGGGACGATTTATTCACCCCTCCACTTT. It codes for CASSLAGTIYSPLHF.

The rearrangement joins TRBV7-9 to TRBJ1-5; a weak D match, TRBD1 (5 bases). Trimming took 4 bases from V and 4 from J, leaving 8 bases between them. Looked up from germline, CDR1 is SEHNR and CDR2 is FQNEAQ (reference sequence). This CDR3 is built from 13 residues. The CDR3 DNA sequence: TGTGCCAGCAGCTCACAGGAAAATCAGCCCCAGCATTTT. This encodes CASSSQENQPQHF.

The chain carries TRBV27 and TRBJ2-7; D assignment may be TRBD1 or TRBD2 (5 bases each). The CDR3 has 13 residues. V was cut by 5 bases and J by 4 bases, with 12 bases left in between. The germline V gene encodes CDR1 MNHEY and CDR2 SMNVEV (reference sequence). The CDR3 nucleotides are TGTGCCAGCAGTCCCGGGACCTTATACGAGCAGTACTTC. Its translation: CASSPGTLYEQYF.

This chain links TRBV11-2 with TRBJ2-5; 10 positions agree with TRBD2. The CDR3 covers 14 residues. The trim removed 6 bases at V and 2 bases at J, leaving 3 bases unmatched. The germline gives CDR1 SGHAT, CDR2 FQNNGV. The CDR3 nucleotides are TGTGCCAGCAGTTGGACTAGCGGACAAGAGACCCAGTACTTC. This codes for CASSWTSGQETQYF.

This clone was seen only once. The chain links TRBV7-9 to TRBJ2-1; 11 nucleotides match TRBD2. The germline gives CDR1 SEHNR, CDR2 FQNEAQ (reference sequence). V trimming: 0 bases; J trimming: 13 bases; junction bases outside the gene matches: 5. CDR3 length equals 14 residues. The CDR3 nucleotides read TGTGCCAGCAGCTTAGCTGTCCTAGCGGGGGGACAGTTCTTC. Its protein product is CASSLAVLAGGQFF. The full variable domain, its missing parts supplied by reference TRBV7-9 and TRBJ2-1, is DTGVSQNPRHKITKRGQNVTFRCDPISEHNRLYWYRQTLGQGPEFLTYFQNEAQLEKSRLLSDRFSAERPKGSFSTLEIQRTEQGDSAMYLCASSLAVLAGGQFFGPGTRLTVL.

The chain recombines TRBV21-1 with TRBJ1-2. TRBV21-1 is marked as a pseudogene. The CDR3 length is 12 residues. CDR3: CASSPKAYGYTF. The DNA of the CDR3 is TGTGCCAGCAGCCCGAAGGCATATGGCTACACCTTC.

The chain carries TRBV15 and TRBJ2-2; D gene ambiguous. CDR1 and CDR2 (germline): LNHNV, YYDKDF (reference sequence). The CDR3 is made up of 15 amino acids. Trimming stripped 0 bases from V and 5 bases from J, with 10 bases between. Here the CDR3 reads CATSRELVGTGELFF. CDR3 nucleotides: TGTGCCACCAGCAGAGAACTGGTGGGAACCGGGGAGCTGTTTTTT.

Regarding this clone: Different DNA sequences within this sample yield the same CDR3. The chain recombines TRBV2 with TRBJ2-2; no clear D gene. Trimming stripped 3 bases from V and 0 bases from J, with 5 bases between. The CDR3 consists of 14 residues. Germline V gives CDR1 SNHLY, CDR2 FYNNEI. The CDR3 loop reads CASSDRSNTGELFF. CDR3 bases: TGTGCCAGCAGTGACAGGTCGAACACCGGGGAGCTGTTTTTT.

The rearrangement joins TRBV30 to TRBJ1-4; D is unresolved. Germline CDR1 and CDR2: GTSNPN and SVGIG (reference sequence). The CDR3 totals 14 residues. V lost 3 bases and J 6 bases, leaving 14 bases between the germline ends. The CDR3 sequence: CAWSRGRGYEKLFF. Here the CDR3 DNA reads TGTGCCTGGAGCCGTGGTAGAGGGTATGAAAAACTGTTTTTT.